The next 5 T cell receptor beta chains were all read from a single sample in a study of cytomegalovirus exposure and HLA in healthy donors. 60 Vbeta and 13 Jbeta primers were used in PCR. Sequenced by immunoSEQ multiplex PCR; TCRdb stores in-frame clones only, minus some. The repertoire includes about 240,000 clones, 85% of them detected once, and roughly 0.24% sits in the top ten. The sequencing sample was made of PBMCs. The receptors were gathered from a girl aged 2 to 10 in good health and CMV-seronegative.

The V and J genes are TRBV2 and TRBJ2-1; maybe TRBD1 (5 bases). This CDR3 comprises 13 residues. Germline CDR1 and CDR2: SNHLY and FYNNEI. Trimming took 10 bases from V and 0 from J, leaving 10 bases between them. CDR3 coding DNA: TGTGCCACCAGACAGAGCTCCTACAATGAGCAGTTCTTC. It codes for CATRQSSYNEQFF.

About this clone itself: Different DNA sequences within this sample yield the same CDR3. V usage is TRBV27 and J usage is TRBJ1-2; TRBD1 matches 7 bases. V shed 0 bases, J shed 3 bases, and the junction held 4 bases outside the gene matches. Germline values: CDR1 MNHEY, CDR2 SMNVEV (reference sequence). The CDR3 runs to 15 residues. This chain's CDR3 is CASSLSAGGDYGYTF. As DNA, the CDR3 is TGTGCCAGCAGTTTATCGGCAGGGGGAGACTATGGCTACACCTTC.

CDR3 sequence reads: CASSLARVAGGPSEQYF. The CDR3 region has the DNA TGCGCCAGCAGCTTGGCACGGGTAGCGGGGGGGCCTAGCGAGCAGTACTTC. The chain links TRBV5-1 to TRBJ2-7, with 11 positions matching TRBD2. The junction had 11 bases not matched to a gene; V was cut back by 0 bases and J by 6 bases. Germline V lookup: CDR1 SGHRS, CDR2 YFSETQ. The CDR3 extends over 17 amino acids.

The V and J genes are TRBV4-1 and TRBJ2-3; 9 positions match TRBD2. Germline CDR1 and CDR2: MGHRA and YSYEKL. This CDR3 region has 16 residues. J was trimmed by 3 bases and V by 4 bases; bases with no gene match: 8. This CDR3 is CASSREAGGSTDTQYF. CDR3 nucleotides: TGCGCCAGCAGCCGCGAAGCGGGAGGAAGTACAGATACGCAGTATTTT.

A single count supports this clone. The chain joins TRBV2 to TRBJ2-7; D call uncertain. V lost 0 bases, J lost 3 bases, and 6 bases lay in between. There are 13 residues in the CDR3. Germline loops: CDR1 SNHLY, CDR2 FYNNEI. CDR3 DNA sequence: TGTGCCAGCAGTGAAGCATATGTCTACGAGCAGTACTTC. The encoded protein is CASSEAYVYEQYF. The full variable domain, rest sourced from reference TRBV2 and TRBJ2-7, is EPEVTQTPSHQVTQMGQEVILRCVPISNHLYFYWYRQILGQKVEFLVSFYNNEISEKSEIFDDQFSVERPDGSNFTLKIRSTKLEDSAMYFCASSEAYVYEQYFGPGTRLTVT.